These T cell receptor beta chains were read from a single sample in a study of T cells in Graves' hyperthyroidism and ophthalmopathy. TCRdb reanalysed the multiplex PCR reads using MiXCR and keeps one entry per CDR3 protein. Altogether fewer than 650,000 distinct CDR3 sequences are present, around 50% being singletons, with the ten largest covering about two fifths. The sequencing input was peripheral blood or thyroid tissue (not recorded which). The receptors stem from an adult woman with Graves' disease, either hyperthyroidism or ophthalmopathy (not recorded which). Both conserved end residues are trimmed from each CDR3. A D gene is named only where the DNA matches it firmly.

d_call | v_call | cdr3_aa
. | TRBV2 | ASHTGPDIEAF
. | TRBV9 | ASSPQGGDYGYT
. | TRBV5-1 | ASTPGVQAYEQY
. | TRBV4-3 | ASSPELINYEQY
. | TRBV28 | ASSRGDGNQPQH
TRBD1 | TRBV2 | ASSERGRTGELF
. | TRBV25-1 | ASSERVYSPLH
TRBD2 | TRBV5-1 | ASSLTSGSWWELF
. | TRBV5-1 | ASSPESGRGAYEQY
TRBD1 | TRBV12-3/TRBV12-4 | ASSHRDSRYEQY
TRBD1 | TRBV19 | ASNHLGQGTEEQY
TRBD1 | TRBV29-1 | SVAGQASGANVLT
. | TRBV7-9 | ASSLRQSSYEQY
TRBD1 | TRBV7-9 | ASSGGTGGANTEAF
TRBD2 | TRBV20-1 | SAPPGGGHEQY
TRBD1 | TRBV20-1 | SASLAGGTEAF
TRBD2 | TRBV7-8 | ASSSSGDFGETQY
. | TRBV7-2 | ASSLLGGVSREQY
TRBD1 | TRBV7-9 | ASSPYGQGNTF
. | TRBV28 | ASAGTPSIYGYT
. | TRBV2 | ASSVEGGAF
TRBD1 | TRBV20-1 | SARDGTGDATQY
. | TRBV25-1 | ASRTRGGYNSPLH
. | TRBV11-2 | ASSLSGADQPQH
. | TRBV7-8 | ASSLDGTAYYGYT
TRBD2 | TRBV20-1 | SASMGGSGLRETQY
TRBD1 | TRBV6-6 | ASSRQGAGEKLF